This record looks at one TCR beta chain sequence and its context. The data originate from a study of blood T cell repertoires in COVID-19. Study-level information: Sources were T cells, B-cell-depleted T cells, or PBMCs; the material itself was cDNA or gDNA.

Per germline, CDR1 SGHNT and CDR2 YYREEE (reference sequence). Trimming removed 0 bases from V and 4 bases from J, with 6 bases in between. The CDR3 is 13 residues long. Using immunoSEQ multiplex PCR, the repertoire was profiled, and TCRdb retains in-frame clones only, with some absent. This sample yields fewer than 250,000 clones, of which approximately 89% are seen a single time; 1.5% to 2% belongs to the top ten. The sequenced sample was peripheral blood. The rearrangement uses TRBV5-4 and TRBJ2-3; the D is unclear. The TCR was taken from a woman in her fifties or sixties who had recovered from COVID-19. In DNA form, the CDR3 reads TGTGCCAGCAGCTTGGCTTCGTCAGATACGCAGTATTTT. Protein product: CASSLASSDTQYF.